This TCR beta chain was sequenced during a study of T cell repertoires in cytomegalovirus infection. TCRdb re-analysed the reads in MiXCR, keeping a single row per CDR3 protein. This table holds a few hundred thousand distinct CDR3 sequences, more than 25% found once. After removal of 4 bases from V and 2 bases from J, the junction contained 10 bases not matched to a gene. The CDR3 spans 17 residues. CDR1 is SGHVS and CDR2 is FNYEAQ in the germline V gene. V is TRBV7-6 and J is TRBJ1-1; the match to TRBD1 covers 10 bases. The clonotype originates from a human donor in good health (CMV status not recorded). Some clones in this sample may be carry-over from other donors' samples. Sequencing was done on a sample of PBMCs. The CDR3 here is CASSWLGTGVQNTEAFF. The CDR3 DNA reads TGTGCCAGCAGCTGGCTCGGGACAGGGGTCCAAAACACTGAAGCTTTCTTT.